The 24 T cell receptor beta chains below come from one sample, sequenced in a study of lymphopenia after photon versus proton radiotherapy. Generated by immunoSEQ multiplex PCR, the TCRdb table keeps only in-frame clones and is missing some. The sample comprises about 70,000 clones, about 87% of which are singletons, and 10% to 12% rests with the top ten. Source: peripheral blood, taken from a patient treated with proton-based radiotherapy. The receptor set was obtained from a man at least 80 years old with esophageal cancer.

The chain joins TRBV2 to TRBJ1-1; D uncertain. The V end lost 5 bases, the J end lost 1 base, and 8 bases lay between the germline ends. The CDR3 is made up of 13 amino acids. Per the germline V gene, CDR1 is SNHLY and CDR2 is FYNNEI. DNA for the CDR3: TGTGCCAGCAGTTTACAGCCGAACACTGAAGCTTTCTTT. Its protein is CASSLQPNTEAFF.

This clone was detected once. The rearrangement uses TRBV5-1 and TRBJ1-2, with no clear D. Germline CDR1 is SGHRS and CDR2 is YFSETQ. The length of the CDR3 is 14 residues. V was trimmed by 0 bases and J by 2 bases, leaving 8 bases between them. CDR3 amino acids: CASSLEVGNYGYTF. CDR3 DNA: TGCGCCAGCAGCTTGGAGGTGGGAAACTATGGCTACACCTTC.

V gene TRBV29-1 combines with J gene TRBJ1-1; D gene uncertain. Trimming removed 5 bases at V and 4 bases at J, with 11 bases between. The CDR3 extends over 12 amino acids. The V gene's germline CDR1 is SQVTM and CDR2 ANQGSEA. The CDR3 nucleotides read TGCAGCGTTCCTAGGTTGGGCACTGAAGCTTTCTTT. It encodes CSVPRLGTEAFF.

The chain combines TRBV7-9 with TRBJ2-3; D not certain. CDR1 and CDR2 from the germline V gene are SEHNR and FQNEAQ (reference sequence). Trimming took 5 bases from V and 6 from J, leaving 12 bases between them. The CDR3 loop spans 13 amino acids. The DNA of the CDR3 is TGTGCCAGCAGCCCAAGACCCCTGGATACGCAGTATTTT. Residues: CASSPRPLDTQYF.

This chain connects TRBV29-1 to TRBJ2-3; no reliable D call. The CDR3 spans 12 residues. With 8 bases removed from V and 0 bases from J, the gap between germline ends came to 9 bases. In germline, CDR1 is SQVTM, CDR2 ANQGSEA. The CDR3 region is CSPVFSTDTQYF. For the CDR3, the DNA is TGCAGCCCAGTGTTTAGCACAGATACGCAGTATTTT.

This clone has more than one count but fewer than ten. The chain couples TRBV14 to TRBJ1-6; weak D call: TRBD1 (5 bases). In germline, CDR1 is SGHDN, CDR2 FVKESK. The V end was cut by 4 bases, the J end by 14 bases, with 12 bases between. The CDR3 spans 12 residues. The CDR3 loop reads CASSRPGLALHF. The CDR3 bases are TGTGCCAGCAGCCGACCGGGACTGGCCCTCCACTTT. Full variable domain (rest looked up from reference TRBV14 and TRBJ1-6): EAGVTQFPSHSVIEKGQTVTLRCDPISGHDNLYWYRRVMGKEIKFLLHFVKESKQDESGMPNNRFLAERTGGTYSTLKVQPAELEDSGVYFCASSRPGLALHFGNGTRLTVT.

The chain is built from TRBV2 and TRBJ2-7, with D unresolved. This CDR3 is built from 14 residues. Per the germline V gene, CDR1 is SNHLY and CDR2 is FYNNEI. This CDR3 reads CGSVQAGSLYEQYF. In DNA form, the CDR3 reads TGTGGGAGCGTTCAGGCAGGTTCCCTCTACGAGCAGTACTTC.

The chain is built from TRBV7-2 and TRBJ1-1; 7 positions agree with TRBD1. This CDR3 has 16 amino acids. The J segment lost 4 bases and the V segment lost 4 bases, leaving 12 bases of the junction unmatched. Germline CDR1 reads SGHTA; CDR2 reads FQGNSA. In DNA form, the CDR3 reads TGTGCCAGCAGCTCCCAGGGGGGAGCTGCGAGCACTGAAGCTTTCTTT. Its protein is CASSSQGGAASTEAFF.

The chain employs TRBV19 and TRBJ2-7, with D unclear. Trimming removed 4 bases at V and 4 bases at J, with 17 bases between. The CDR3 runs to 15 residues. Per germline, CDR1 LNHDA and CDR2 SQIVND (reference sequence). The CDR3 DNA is TGTGCCAGTAGTACCTACCTGGGGTCTAATTACGAGCAGTACTTC. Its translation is CASSTYLGSNYEQYF.

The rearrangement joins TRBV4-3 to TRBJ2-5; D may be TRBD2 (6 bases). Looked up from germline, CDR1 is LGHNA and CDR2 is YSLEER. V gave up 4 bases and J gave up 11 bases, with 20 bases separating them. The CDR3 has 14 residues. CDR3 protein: CASSPGLLQGEQYF. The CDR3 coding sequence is TGCGCCAGCAGCCCGGGACTTTTACAAGGGGAGCAGTACTTC.

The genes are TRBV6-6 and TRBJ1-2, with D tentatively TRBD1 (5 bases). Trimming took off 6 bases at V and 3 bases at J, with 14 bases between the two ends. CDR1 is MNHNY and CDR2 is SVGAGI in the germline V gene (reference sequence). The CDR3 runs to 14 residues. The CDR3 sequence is CASRDKNRDYGYTF. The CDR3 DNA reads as TGTGCCAGCAGGGACAAGAATCGAGACTATGGCTACACCTTC.

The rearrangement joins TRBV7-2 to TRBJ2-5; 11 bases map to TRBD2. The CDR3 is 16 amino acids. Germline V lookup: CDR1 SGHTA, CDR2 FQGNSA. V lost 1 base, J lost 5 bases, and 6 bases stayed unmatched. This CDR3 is CASSLDSGGASETQYF. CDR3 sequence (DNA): TGTGCCAGCAGCTTAGATAGCGGGGGGGCCTCGGAGACCCAGTACTTC.

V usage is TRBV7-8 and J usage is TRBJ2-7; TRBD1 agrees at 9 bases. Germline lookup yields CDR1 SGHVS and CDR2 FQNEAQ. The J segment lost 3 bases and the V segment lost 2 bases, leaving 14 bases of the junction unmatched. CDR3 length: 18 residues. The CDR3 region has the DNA TGTGCCAGCAGCTTACCCCTTGGCGGACAGGGGACACACTACGAGCAGTACTTC. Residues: CASSLPLGGQGTHYEQYF.

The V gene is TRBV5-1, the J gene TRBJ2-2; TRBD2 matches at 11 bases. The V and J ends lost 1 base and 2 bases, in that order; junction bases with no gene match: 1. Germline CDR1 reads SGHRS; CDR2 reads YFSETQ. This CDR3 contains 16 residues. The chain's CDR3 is CASSLRLAGNTGELFF. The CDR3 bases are TGCGCCAGCAGCTTGAGACTAGCGGGAAACACCGGGGAGCTGTTTTTT.

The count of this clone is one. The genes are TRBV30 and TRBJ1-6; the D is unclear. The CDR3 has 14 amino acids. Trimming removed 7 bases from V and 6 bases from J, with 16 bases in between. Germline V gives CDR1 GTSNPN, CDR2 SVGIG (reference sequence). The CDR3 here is CASRLKSLNSPLHF. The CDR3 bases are TGTGCCTCCCGACTGAAAAGCCTTAATTCACCCCTCCACTTT. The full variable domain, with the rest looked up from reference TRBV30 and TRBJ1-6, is SQTIHQWPATLVQPVGSPLSLECTVEGTSNPNLYWYRQAAGRGLQLLFYSVGIGQISSEVPQNLSASRPQDRQFILSSKKLLLSDSGFYLCASRLKSLNSPLHFGNGTRLTVT.

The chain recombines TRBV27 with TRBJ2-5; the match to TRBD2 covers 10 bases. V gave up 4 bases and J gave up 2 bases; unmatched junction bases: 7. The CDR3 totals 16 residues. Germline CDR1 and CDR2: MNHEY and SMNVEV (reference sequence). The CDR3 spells CASSWQLAGAQETQYF. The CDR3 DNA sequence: TGTGCCAGCAGTTGGCAGCTAGCGGGAGCGCAAGAGACCCAGTACTTC.

Here the CDR3 DNA reads TGTGCCAGCAGGGGCCTGGGGGTAGGCTACACCTTC. It is translated as CASRGLGVGYTF. This chain uses TRBV6-5 with TRBJ1-2; TRBD1 might be the D (5 bases). Germline assignment: CDR1 MNHEY and CDR2 SVGAGI. CDR3 size: 12 residues. V was trimmed by 6 bases and J by 8 bases, leaving 13 bases between them.

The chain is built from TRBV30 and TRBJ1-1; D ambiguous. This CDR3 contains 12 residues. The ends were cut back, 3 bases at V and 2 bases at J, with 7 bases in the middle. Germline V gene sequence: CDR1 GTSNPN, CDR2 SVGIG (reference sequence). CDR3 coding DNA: TGTGCCTGGAGCGGAGTAAACACTGAAGCTTTCTTT. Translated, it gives CAWSGVNTEAFF. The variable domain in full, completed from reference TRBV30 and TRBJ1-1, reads SQTIHQWPATLVQPVGSPLSLECTVEGTSNPNLYWYRQAAGRGLQLLFYSVGIGQISSEVPQNLSASRPQDRQFILSSKKLLLSDSGFYLCAWSGVNTEAFFGQGTRLTVV.

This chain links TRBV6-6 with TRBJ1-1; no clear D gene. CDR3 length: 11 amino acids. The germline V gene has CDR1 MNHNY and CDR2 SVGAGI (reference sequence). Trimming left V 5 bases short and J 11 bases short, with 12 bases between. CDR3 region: CASSTHSGAFF. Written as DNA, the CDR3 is TGTGCCAGCAGTACACACTCCGGGGCTTTCTTT.

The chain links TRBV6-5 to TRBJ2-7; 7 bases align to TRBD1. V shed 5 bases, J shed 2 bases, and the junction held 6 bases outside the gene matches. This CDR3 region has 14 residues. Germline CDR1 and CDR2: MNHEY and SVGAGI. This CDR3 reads CASSRTGGPYEQYF. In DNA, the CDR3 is TGTGCCAGCAGTAGGACAGGCGGACCCTACGAGCAGTACTTC.

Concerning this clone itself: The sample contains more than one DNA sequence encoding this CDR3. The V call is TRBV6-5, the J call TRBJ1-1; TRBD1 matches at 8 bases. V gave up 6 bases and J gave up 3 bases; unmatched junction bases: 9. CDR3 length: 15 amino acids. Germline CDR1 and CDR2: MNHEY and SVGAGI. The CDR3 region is CASSLQTGADTEAFF. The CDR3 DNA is TGTGCCAGCAGCCTACAGACAGGGGCGGACACTGAAGCTTTCTTT.

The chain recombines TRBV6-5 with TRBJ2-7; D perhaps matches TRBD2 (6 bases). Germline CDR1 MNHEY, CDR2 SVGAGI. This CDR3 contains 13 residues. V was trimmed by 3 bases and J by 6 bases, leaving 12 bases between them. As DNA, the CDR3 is TGTGCCAGCAGTTATTCCGGGGGAGTCGAGCAGTACTTC. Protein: CASSYSGGVEQYF.

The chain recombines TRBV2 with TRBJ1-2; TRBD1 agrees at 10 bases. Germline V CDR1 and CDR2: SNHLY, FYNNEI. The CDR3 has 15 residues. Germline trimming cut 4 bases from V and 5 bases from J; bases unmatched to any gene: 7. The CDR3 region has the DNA TGTGCCAGCAGTGGGACAGGGGGGCCCAGATATGGCTACACCTTC. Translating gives CASSGTGGPRYGYTF.

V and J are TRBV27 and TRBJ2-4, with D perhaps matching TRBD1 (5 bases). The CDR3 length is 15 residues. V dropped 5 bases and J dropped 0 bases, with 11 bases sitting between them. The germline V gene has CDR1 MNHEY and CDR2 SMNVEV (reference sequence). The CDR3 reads CASSLTGVAKNIQYF. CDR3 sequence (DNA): TGTGCCAGCAGTCTTACAGGAGTAGCCAAAAACATTCAGTACTTC.